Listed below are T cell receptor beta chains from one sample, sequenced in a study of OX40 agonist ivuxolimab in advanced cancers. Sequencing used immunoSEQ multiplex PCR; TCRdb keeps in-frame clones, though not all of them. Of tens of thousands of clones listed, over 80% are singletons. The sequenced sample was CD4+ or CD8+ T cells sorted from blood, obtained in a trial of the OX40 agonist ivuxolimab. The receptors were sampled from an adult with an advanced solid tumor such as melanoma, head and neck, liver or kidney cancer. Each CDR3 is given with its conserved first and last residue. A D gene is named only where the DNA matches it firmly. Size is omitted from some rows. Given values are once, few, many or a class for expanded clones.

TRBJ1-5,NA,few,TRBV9,CASSSGTAQEPQHF,TGTGCCAGCAGCTCCGGGACCGCGCAGGAGCCCCAGCATTTT
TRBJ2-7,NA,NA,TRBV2,CASSEGPLSYEQYF,TGTGCCAGCAGTGAAGGCCCCCTCTCCTACGAGCAGTACTTC
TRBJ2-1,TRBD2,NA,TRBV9,CASSHRTGTAGGRYNEQFF,TGTGCCAGCAGCCACCGAACCGGGACAGCGGGGGGCCGATACAATGAGCAGTTCTTC
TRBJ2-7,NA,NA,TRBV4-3,CASSPLQASESYEQYF,TGCGCCAGCAGCCCCTTACAGGCCAGCGAGAGCTACGAGCAGTACTTC
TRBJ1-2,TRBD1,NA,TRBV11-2,CASSLEPGTGLNHYGYTF,TGTGCCAGCAGCTTAGAGCCCGGGACAGGGTTGAATCACTATGGCTACACCTTC
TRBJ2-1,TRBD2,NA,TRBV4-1,CASSQGSGGGNEQFF,TGCGCCAGCAGCCAAGGTAGCGGGGGGGGCAATGAGCAGTTCTTC
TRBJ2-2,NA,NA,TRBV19,CASSPGSTGELFF,TGTGCCAGTAGTCCGGGGAGCACCGGGGAGCTGTTTTTT
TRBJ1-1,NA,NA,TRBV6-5,CASSYRTEHTEAFF,TGTGCCAGCAGTTACCGCACAGAGCACACTGAAGCTTTCTTT
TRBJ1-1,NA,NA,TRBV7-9,CASSLITEAFF,TGTGCCAGCAGCTTAATAACTGAAGCTTTCTTT
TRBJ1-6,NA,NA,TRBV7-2,CASSPGAGPGNNSPLHF,TGTGCCAGCAGCCCCGGGGCGGGGCCAGGGAATAATTCACCCCTCCACTTT
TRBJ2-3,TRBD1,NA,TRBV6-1,CAGTDRGRTDTQYF,TGTGCCGGGACCGACAGGGGGCGCACAGATACGCAGTATTTT
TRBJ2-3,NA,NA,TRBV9,CASSVGQGTGDTQYF,TGTGCCAGCAGCGTAGGCCAGGGTACGGGAGATACGCAGTATTTT
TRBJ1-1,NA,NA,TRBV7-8,CASSLKLWDGTEAFF,TGTGCCAGCAGCTTAAAGTTATGGGATGGCACTGAAGCTTTCTTT